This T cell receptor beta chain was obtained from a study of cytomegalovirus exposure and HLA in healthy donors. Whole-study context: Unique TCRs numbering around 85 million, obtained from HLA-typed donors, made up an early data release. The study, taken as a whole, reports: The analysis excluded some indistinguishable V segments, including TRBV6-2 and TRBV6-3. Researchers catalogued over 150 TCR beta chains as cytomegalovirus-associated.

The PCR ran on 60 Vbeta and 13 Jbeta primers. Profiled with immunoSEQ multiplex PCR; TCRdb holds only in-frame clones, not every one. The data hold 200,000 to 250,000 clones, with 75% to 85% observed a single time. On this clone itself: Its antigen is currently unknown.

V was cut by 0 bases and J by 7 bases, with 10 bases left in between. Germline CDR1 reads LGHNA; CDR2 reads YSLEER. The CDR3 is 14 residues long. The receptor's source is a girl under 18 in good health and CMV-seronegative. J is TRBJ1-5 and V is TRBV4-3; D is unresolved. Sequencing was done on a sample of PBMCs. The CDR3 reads CASSQDPYFQPQHF. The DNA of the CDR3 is TGCGCCAGCAGCCAAGATCCGTATTTCCAGCCCCAGCATTTT.